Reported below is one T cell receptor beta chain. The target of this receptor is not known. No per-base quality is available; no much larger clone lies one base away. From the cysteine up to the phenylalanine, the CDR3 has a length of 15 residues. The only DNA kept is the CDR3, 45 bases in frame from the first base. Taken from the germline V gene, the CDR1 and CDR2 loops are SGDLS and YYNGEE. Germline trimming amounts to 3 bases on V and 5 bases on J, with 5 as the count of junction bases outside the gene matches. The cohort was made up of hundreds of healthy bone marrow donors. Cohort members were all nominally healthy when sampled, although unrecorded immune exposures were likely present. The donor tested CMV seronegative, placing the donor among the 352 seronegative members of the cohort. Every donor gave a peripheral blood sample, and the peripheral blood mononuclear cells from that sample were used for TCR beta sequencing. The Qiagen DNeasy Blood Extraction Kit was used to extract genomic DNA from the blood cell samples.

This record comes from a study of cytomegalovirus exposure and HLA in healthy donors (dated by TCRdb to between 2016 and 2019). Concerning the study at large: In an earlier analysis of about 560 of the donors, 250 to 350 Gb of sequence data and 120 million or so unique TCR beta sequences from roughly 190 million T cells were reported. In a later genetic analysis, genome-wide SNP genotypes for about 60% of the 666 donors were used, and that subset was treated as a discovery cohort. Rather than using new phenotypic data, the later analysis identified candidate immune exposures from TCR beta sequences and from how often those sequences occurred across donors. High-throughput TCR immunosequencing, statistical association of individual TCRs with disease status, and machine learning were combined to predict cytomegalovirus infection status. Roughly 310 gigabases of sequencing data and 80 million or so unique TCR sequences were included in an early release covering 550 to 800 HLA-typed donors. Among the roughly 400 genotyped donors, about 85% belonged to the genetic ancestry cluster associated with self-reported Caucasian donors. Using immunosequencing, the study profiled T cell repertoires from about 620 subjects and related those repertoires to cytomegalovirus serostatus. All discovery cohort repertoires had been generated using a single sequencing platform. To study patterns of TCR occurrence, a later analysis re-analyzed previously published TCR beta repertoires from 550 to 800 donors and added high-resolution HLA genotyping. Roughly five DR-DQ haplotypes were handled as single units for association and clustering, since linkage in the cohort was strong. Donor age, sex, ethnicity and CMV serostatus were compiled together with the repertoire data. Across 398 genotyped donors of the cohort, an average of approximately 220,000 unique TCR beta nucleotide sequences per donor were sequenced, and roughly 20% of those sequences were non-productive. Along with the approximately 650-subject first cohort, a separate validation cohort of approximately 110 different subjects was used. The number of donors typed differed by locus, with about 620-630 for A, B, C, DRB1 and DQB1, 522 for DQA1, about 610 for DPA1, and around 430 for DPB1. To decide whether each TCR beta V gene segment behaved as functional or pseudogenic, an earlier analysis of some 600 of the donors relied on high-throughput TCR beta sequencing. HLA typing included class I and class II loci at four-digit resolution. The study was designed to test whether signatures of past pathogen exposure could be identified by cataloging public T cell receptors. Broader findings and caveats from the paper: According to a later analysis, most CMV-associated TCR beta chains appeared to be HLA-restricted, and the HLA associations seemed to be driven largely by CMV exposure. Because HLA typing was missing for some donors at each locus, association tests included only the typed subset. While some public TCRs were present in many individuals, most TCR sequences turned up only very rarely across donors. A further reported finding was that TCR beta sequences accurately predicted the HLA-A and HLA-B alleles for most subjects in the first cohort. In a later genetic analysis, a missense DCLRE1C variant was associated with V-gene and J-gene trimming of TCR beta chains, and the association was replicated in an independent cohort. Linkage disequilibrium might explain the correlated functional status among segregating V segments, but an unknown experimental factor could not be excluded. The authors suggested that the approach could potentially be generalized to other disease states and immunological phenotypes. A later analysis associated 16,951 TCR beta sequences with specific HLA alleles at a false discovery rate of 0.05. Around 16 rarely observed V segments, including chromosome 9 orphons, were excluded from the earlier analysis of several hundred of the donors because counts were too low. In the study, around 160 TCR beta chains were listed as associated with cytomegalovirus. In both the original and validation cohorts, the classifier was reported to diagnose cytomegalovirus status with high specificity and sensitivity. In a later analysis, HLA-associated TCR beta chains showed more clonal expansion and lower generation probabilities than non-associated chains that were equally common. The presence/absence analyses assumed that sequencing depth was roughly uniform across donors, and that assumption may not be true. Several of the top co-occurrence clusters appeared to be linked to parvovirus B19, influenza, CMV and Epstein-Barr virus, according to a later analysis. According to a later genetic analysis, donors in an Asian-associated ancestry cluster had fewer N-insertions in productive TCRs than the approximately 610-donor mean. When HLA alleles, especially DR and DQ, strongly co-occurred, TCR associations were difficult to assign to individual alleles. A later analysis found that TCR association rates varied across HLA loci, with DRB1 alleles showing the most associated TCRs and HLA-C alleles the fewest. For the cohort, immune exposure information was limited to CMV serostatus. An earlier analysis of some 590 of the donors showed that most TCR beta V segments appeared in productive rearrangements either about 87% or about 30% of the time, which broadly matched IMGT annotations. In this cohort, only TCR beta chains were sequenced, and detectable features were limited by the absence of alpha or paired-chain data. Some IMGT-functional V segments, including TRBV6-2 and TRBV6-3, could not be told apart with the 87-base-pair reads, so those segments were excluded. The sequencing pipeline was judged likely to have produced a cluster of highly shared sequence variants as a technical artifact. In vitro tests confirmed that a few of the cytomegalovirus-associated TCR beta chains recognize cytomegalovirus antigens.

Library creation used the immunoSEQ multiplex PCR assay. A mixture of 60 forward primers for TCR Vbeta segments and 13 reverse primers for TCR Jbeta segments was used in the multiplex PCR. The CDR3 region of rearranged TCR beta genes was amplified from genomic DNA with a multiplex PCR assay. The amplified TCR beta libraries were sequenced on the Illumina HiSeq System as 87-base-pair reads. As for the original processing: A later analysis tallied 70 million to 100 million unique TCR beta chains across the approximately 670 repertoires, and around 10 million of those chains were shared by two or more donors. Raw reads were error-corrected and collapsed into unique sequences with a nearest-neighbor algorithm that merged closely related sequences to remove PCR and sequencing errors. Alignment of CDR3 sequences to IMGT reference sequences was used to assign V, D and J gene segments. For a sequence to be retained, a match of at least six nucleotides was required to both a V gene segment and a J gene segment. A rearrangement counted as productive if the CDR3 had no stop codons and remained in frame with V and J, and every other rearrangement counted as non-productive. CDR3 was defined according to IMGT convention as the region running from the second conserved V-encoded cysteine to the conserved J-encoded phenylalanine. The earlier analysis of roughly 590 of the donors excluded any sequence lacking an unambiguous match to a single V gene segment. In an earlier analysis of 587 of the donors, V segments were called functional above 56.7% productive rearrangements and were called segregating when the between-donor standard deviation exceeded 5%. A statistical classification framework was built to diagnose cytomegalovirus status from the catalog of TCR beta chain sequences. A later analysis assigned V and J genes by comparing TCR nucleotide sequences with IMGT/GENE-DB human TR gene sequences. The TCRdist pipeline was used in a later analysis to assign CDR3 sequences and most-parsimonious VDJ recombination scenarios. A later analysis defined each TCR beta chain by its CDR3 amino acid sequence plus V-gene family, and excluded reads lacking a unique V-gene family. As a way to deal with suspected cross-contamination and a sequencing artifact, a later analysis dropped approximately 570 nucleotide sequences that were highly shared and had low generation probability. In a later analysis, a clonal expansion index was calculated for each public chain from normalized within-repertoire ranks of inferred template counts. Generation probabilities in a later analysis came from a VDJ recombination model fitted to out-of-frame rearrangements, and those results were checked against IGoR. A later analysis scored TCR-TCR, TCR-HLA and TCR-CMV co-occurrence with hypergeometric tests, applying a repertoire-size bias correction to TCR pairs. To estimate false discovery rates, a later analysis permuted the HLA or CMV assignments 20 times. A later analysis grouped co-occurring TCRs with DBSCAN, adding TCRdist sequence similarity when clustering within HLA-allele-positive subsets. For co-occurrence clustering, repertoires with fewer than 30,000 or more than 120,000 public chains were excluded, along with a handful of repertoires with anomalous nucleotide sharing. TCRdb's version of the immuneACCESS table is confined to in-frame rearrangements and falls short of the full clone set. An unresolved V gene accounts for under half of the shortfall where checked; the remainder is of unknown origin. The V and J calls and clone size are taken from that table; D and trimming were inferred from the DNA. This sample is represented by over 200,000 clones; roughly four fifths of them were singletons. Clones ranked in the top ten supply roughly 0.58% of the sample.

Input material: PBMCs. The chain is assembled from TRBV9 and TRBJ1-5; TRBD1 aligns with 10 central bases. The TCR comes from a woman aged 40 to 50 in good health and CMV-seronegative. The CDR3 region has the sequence CASSAGTGADQPQHF. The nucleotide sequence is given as TGTGCCAGCAGCGCCGGGACAGGGGCGGATCAGCCCCAGCATTTT.